This TCR beta chain was identified during a study of T cells in Graves' hyperthyroidism and ophthalmopathy. What was amplified from RNA transcripts were TCR beta CDR3 regions. In the first-round RT-PCR of the TCR CDR3, the HTBI primer set was used. TCRdb fed the multiplex PCR reads into MiXCR, producing one record per CDR3 protein. Of under 400,000 distinct CDR3 sequences in the sample, 20% to 30% are singletons; the top ten hold 73%. Patients between 18 and 65 years old had hyperthyroidism, newly diagnosed and lasting under 2 months. PBMCs were sourced from around 10 ml fresh peripheral blood. V lost 3 bases and J 6 bases, leaving 11 bases between the germline ends. The CDR3 runs to 14 residues. Germline CDR1 and CDR2: MNHGY and SVAAGI.

The chain combines TRBV6-9 with TRBJ2-2; the D gene is possibly TRBD1 (5 bases). Sequencing was carried out using blood. The receptor was derived from a man in his fifties with Graves' hyperthyroidism. CDR3 in amino acids: CASSYRAGPGELFF. CDR3 nucleotides: TGTGCCAGCAGTTACAGGGCAGGGCCCGGGGAGCTGTTTTTT.